The 21 T cell receptor beta chains below all came from one sample that was sequenced in a study of cytomegalovirus exposure and HLA in healthy donors. 60 Vbeta and 13 Jbeta primers were used in PCR. Clones were sequenced by immunoSEQ multiplex PCR, and TCRdb holds only the in-frame ones, with some missing. The data contain roughly 100,000 clones, 79% of them singletons. Specimen: PBMCs. Every receptor here comes from a woman in her thirties or forties in good health and CMV-seronegative.

The chain combines TRBV4-3 with TRBJ2-5, with D maybe TRBD2 (5 bases). CDR1 and CDR2 (germline): LGHNA, YSLEER. Trimming shortened V by 8 bases and J by 5 bases, and 18 bases separated the two germline ends. The CDR3 has 14 amino acids. In DNA form, the CDR3 reads TGCGCCAGCGAGGGTACGGGGATGGAGGAGACCCAGTACTTC. Its protein product is CASEGTGMEETQYF.

The J gene is TRBJ1-2, the V gene TRBV4-1; possibly TRBD1 for D (6 bases). CDR1 and CDR2 from the germline V gene are MGHRA and YSYEKL. The CDR3 contains 14 residues. The ends were cut back, 0 bases at V and 7 bases at J, with 12 bases in the middle. In nucleotides, the CDR3 is TGCGCCAGCAGCCAAGATGCAGGGGCCGGTGGCTACACCTTC. It specifies CASSQDAGAGGYTF.

This chain connects TRBV6-5 to TRBJ2-2; 10 bases align to TRBD1. V gave up 2 bases and J gave up 4 bases; unmatched junction bases: 1. The CDR3 is 15 amino acids. The germline CDR1 and CDR2 sequences are MNHEY and SVGAGI. The CDR3 region is CASSYGQGGTGELFF. DNA of the CDR3: TGTGCCAGCAGTTACGGACAGGGGGGCACCGGGGAGCTGTTTTTT.

The gene calls are TRBV19 and TRBJ2-1; the D is unclear. V was shortened by 11 bases and J by 7 bases, with 21 bases between the two germline ends. Germline V gene sequence: CDR1 LNHDA, CDR2 SQIVND (reference sequence). The CDR3 covers 14 residues. The DNA for the CDR3 is TGTGCCTGCGCAAATTCCGATTCTTCGAATGAGCAGTTCTTC. Translated, it gives CACANSDSSNEQFF.

Concerning this clone itself: One end of the junction fails to match germline, which may point to a read error. The genes are TRBV7-8 and TRBJ1-1, with 8 bases identical to TRBD1. Germline V gene sequence: CDR1 SGHVS, CDR2 FQNEAQ. The CDR3 has 12 amino acids. The CDR3 sequence is CASSLGDRTPRF. CDR3 sequence (DNA): TGTGCCAGCAGCTTAGGGGACAGGACTCCACGCTTT. The whole variable domain, filled in from reference TRBV7-8 and TRBJ1-1, reads GAGVSQSPRYKVAKRGQDVALRCDPISGHVSLFWYQQALGQGPEFLTYFQNEAQLDKSGLPSDRFFAERPEGSVSTLKIQRTQQEDSAVYLCASSLGDRTPRFGQGTRLTVV.

The chain couples TRBV2 to TRBJ2-2; D possibly corresponds to TRBD2 (6 bases). V was clipped by 7 bases and J by 3 bases, with 15 bases between them. The CDR3 covers 15 residues. The germline gives CDR1 SNHLY, CDR2 FYNNEI. Here the CDR3 reads CASTRGAEYTGELFF. The CDR3 DNA reads as TGTGCCAGCACCCGCGGGGCAGAATACACCGGGGAGCTGTTTTTT.

The chain couples TRBV30 to TRBJ1-6, with TRBD1 matching 7 bases. Trimming cost V 5 bases and J 0 bases; bases outside gene matches: 4. Germline V CDR1 and CDR2: GTSNPN, SVGIG (reference sequence). The CDR3 covers 15 residues. The CDR3 loop is CAWLTGSSYNSPLHF. In DNA, the CDR3 is TGTGCCTGGCTGACAGGGAGCTCCTATAATTCACCCCTCCACTTT.

The chain links TRBV29-1 to TRBJ2-3; D may be TRBD2 (5 bases). Germline CDR1 reads SQVTM; CDR2 reads ANQGSEA. The CDR3 length is 13 residues. V was clipped by 0 bases and J by 13 bases, with 17 bases between them. The CDR3 coding sequence is TGCAGCGTTGAAGATCTCACTAGGCCTTTCAAGTATTTT. Its translation: CSVEDLTRPFKYF.

This chain connects TRBV27 to TRBJ2-7; TRBD1 matches 11 bases. Germline assignment: CDR1 MNHEY and CDR2 SMNVEV (reference sequence). The length of the CDR3 is 15 residues. V was pared by 8 bases and J by 3 bases, with 9 bases of the junction left unmatched. CDR3 DNA sequence: TGTGCCAGCTCCGTTACCGGGACAGGGGGCTACGAGCAGTACTTC. This encodes CASSVTGTGGYEQYF.

The genes are TRBV7-2 and TRBJ1-2; D gene ambiguous. Germline V CDR1 and CDR2: SGHTA, FQGNSA. Trimming pared 5 bases from V and 3 bases from J, leaving 4 bases between. This CDR3 contains 11 residues. CDR3 sequence (DNA): TGTGCCAGCAGCAGCGACTATGGCTACACCTTC. It codes for CASSSDYGYTF.

V usage is TRBV10-3 and J usage is TRBJ2-2; D remains unclear. Germline V gives CDR1 ENHRY, CDR2 SYGVKD. The CDR3 is 11 residues long. This CDR3 reads CGTMNTGELFF. As DNA, the CDR3 is TGTGGAACAATGAACACCGGGGAGCTGTTTTTT.

V is TRBV6-6 and J is TRBJ1-3, with 9 positions matching TRBD1. CDR1 is MNHNY and CDR2 is SVGAGI in the germline V gene (reference sequence). The trim removed 2 bases at V and 3 bases at J, leaving 5 bases unmatched. CDR3 size: 16 residues. Written as DNA, the CDR3 is TGTGCCAGCAGTTACCCTGGGACAGGGCTTGGAAACACCATATATTTT. This codes for CASSYPGTGLGNTIYF.

CDR3 bases: TGTGCCACCGAAGGAAGGGACAGGGGGCGCCAAGCCGGAAACACCATATATTTT. It translates to CATEGRDRGRQAGNTIYF. The chain employs TRBV7-9 and TRBJ1-3, with 12 bases aligning to TRBD1. The CDR3 spans 18 residues. V was pared by 10 bases and J by 4 bases, with 17 bases of the junction left unmatched. The V gene's germline CDR1 is SEHNR and CDR2 FQNEAQ (reference sequence).

This chain uses TRBV7-9 with TRBJ1-2; 7 nucleotides align to TRBD1. J lost 4 bases, V lost 2 bases, and 7 bases had no gene match. Germline CDR1 reads SEHNR; CDR2 reads FQNEAQ (reference sequence). The CDR3 spans 15 residues. CDR3 coding DNA: TGTGCCAGCAGCTTATCCGGGACAGCCATCTATGGCTACACCTTC. As protein: CASSLSGTAIYGYTF.

This chain uses TRBV13 with TRBJ2-7; a weak D match, TRBD1 (5 bases). The CDR3 has 14 residues. Germline lookup yields CDR1 PRHDT and CDR2 FYEKMQ (reference sequence). The ends were cut back, 5 bases at V and 0 bases at J, with 11 bases in the middle. The DNA of the CDR3 is TGTGCCAGCAGCCGACGCCAGGGCTCCTACGAGCAGTACTTC. It translates to CASSRRQGSYEQYF.

The V and J genes are TRBV7-9 and TRBJ1-4, with a possible D match to TRBD1 (5 bases). This CDR3 is built from 15 residues. The ends were cut back, 6 bases at V and 8 bases at J, with 19 bases in the middle. The germline CDR1 and CDR2 sequences are SEHNR and FQNEAQ (reference sequence). The CDR3 is CASRKSRDGGEKLFF. The CDR3 DNA reads TGTGCCAGCAGAAAATCCAGGGATGGGGGGGAAAAACTGTTTTTT.

The chain employs TRBV9 and TRBJ1-2; no definite D call. Germline V gene sequence: CDR1 SGDLS, CDR2 YYNGEE. The CDR3 spans 11 residues. V was pared by 3 bases and J by 8 bases, with 8 bases between. CDR3 protein: CASSAREGYTF. CDR3 nucleotides: TGTGCCAGCAGCGCGAGGGAAGGCTACACCTTC.

The chain employs TRBV6-5 and TRBJ2-5; D may be TRBD1 (5 bases). The J call is in doubt because the DNA end fits TRBJ2-7 better. The germline V gene has CDR1 MNHEY and CDR2 SVGAGI. This CDR3 spans 16 amino acids. CDR3 amino acids: CASSYSRRGSLYEQYF. DNA for the CDR3: TGTGCCAGCAGTTACTCGAGAAGGGGCTCTTTGTACGAGCAGTACTTC.

The gene calls are TRBV5-4 and TRBJ1-1; D not resolved. The CDR3 runs to 13 residues. V lost 5 bases, J lost 8 bases, and 16 bases lay in between. The V gene's germline CDR1 is SGHNT and CDR2 YYREEE (reference sequence). This CDR3 is CASSFEPPFEAFF. The DNA for the CDR3 is TGTGCCAGCAGTTTTGAGCCACCTTTCGAAGCTTTCTTT.

Comment on this clone: Sequence at one end of the junction differs from germline and may be a read error. The chain links TRBV10-2 to TRBJ1-1; TRBD1 agrees at 7 bases. This CDR3 spans 14 amino acids. CDR1 WSHSY and CDR2 SAAADI come from the germline V gene. The CDR3 sequence: CASMETGSNTEALF. CDR3 DNA sequence: TGCGCCAGCATGGAGACAGGGTCGAACACTGAAGCTCTCTTT.

This chain joins TRBV28 and TRBJ2-1; the match to TRBD1 covers 9 bases. The trim removed 6 bases at V and 8 bases at J, leaving 17 bases unmatched. The CDR3 totals 17 residues. Germline V gene lookup returns CDR1 MDHEN and CDR2 SYDVKM. CDR3 sequence reads: CASSRRRETGGVDEQFF. CDR3 DNA sequence: TGTGCCAGCAGCCGAAGGCGTGAGACAGGGGGAGTGGATGAGCAGTTCTTC.